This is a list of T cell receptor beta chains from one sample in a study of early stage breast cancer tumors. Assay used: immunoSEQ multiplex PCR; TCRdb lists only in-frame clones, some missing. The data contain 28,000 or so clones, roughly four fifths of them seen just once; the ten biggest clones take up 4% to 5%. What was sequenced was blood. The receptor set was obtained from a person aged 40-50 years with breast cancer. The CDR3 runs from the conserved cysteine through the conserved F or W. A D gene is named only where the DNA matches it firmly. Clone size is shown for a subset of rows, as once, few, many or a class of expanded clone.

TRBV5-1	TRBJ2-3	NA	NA	CASSLGSTDTQYF	TGCGCCAGCAGCTTGGGAAGCACAGATACGCAGTATTTT
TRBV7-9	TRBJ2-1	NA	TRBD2	CASRLGTSGYNEQFF	TGTGCCAGCAGGCTCGGGACTAGCGGATACAATGAGCAGTTCTTC
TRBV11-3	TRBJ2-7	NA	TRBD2	CASSLVAGVGYEQYF	TGTGCCAGCAGCTTAGTAGCGGGAGTTGGATACGAGCAGTACTTC
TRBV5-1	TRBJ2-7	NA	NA	CASSLGRPTLGDEQYF	TGCGCCAGCAGCTTGGGCAGGCCCACTCTTGGGGACGAGCAGTACTTC
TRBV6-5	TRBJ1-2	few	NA	CASGGYETNYGYTF	TGTGCCAGCGGAGGGTACGAAACTAACTATGGCTACACCTTC
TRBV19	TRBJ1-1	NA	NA	CASSMGQNTEAFF	TGTGCCAGTAGTATGGGTCAAAACACTGAAGCTTTCTTT
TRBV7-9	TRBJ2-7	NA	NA	CASSLAGGQEREQYF	TGTGCCAGCAGCTTAGCGGGAGGCCAGGAGAGGGAGCAGTACTTC
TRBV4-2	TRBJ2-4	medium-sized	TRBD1	CASSQEQGRAKNIQYF	TGTGCCAGCAGCCAGGAACAGGGGCGCGCCAAAAACATTCAGTACTTC
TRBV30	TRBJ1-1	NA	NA	CACTRTGNTEAFF	TGTGCCTGCACAAGGACGGGGAACACTGAAGCTTTCTTT
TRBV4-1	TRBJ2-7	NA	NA	CASSHGSGREQYF	TGCGCCAGCAGCCACGGGTCCGGACGCGAGCAGTACTTC
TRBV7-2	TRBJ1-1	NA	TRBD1	CASRYRGNTEAFF	TGTGCCAGCAGATACAGGGGGAACACTGAAGCTTTCTTT
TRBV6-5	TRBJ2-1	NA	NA	CASSSPSREFF	TGTGCCAGCAGTTCCCCTAGTCGGGAGTTCTTC
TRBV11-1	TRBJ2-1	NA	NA	CASSLSDGDNEQFF	TGTGCCAGCAGCTTATCGGACGGGGACAATGAGCAGTTCTTC
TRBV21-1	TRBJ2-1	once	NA	CASGTTGIIAYNEQFF	TGTGCCAGCGGCACAACAGGGATAATTGCCTACAATGAGCAGTTCTTC
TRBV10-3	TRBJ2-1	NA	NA	CAIRDLLEGGQFF	TGTGCCATCAGGGACCTGTTGGAAGGGGGGCAGTTCTTC
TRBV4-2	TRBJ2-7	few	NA	CASSRSQGLEQYF	TGTGCCAGCAGCCGAAGCCAGGGGTTGGAGCAGTACTTC
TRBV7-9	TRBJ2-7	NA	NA	CASSLGYPASGYEQYF	TGTGCCAGCAGCCTCGGCTACCCGGCGTCCGGCTACGAGCAGTACTTC
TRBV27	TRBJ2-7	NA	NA	CASRVRDNEQYF	TGTGCCAGCAGAGTCCGGGACAACGAGCAGTACTTC
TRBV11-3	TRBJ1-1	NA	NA	CASSLATGSPRDTEAFF	TGTGCCAGCAGCTTAGCTACCGGGTCCCCGAGGGACACTGAAGCTTTCTTT
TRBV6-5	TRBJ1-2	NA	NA	CASSYAGNGYTF	TGTGCCAGCAGTTATGCGGGAAATGGCTACACCTTC
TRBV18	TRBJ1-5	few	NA	CASSPQSDQPQHF	TGTGCCAGCTCACCACAGTCAGATCAGCCCCAGCATTTT
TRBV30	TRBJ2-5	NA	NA	CAWSPVLGQQETQYF	TGTGCCTGGAGCCCCGTCTTGGGGCAGCAAGAGACCCAGTACTTC
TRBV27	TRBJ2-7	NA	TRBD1	CASSQYPGQIYEQYF	TGTGCCAGCAGCCAGTATCCGGGACAGATATACGAGCAGTACTTC
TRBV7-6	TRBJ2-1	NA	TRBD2	CASSRGTTNEQFF	TGTGCCAGCAGCCGCGGGACTACCAATGAGCAGTTCTTC
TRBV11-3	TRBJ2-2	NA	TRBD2	CASSQGLAGVYGELFF	TGTGCCAGCAGCCAAGGACTAGCGGGAGTCTACGGGGAGCTGTTTTTT
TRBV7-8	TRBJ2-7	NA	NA	CASSLPRAYPSKQYF	TGTGCCAGCAGCTTGCCCAGGGCCTACCCATCTAAGCAGTACTTC
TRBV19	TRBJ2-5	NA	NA	CASRRNQETQYF	TGTGCCAGTAGGAGAAACCAAGAGACCCAGTACTTC
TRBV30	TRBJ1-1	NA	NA	CAWSVLGGGNTEAFF	TGTGCCTGGAGTGTACTCGGGGGCGGGAACACTGAAGCTTTCTTT
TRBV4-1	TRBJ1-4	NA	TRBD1	CASSQTGATNEKLFF	TGCGCCAGCAGCCAGACAGGGGCAACTAATGAAAAACTGTTTTTT